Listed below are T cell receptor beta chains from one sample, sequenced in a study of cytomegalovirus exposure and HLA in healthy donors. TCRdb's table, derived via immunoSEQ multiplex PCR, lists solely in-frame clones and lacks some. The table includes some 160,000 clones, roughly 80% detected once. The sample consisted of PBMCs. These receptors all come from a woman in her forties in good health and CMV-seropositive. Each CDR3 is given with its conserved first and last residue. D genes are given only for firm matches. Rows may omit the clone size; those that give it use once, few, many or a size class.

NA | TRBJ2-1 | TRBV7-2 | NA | CASSLAGVGIFEQFF | TGTGCCAGCAGCTTAGCGGGAGTAGGGATTTTTGAGCAGTTCTTC
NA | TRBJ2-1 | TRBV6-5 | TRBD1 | CASSPTGGNEQFF | TGTGCCAGCAGTCCGACAGGGGGTAATGAGCAGTTCTTC
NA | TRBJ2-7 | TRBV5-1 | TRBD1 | CASSPTQGAGVKQYF | TGCGCCAGCAGCCCGACCCAGGGGGCGGGTGTAAAGCAGTACTTC
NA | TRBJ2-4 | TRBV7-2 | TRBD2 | CASSLVALAGVAKNIQYF | TGTGCCAGCAGCTTAGTGGCCCTAGCGGGAGTAGCCAAAAACATTCAGTACTTC
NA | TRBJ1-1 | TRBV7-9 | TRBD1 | CASSDGDRVVAEAFF | TGTGCCAGCAGCGACGGGGACAGGGTAGTTGCTGAAGCTTTCTTT
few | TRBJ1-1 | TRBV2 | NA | CASSPRLVTEAFF | TGTGCCAGCAGTCCCAGACTTGTGACTGAAGCTTTCTTT
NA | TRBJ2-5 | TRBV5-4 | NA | CASSFQGGETQYF | TGTGCCAGCAGCTTCCAGGGGGGAGAGACCCAGTACTTC
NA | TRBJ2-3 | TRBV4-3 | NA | CASSQDYWTETDTQYF | TGCGCCAGCAGCCAAGATTATTGGACAGAAACAGATACGCAGTATTTT
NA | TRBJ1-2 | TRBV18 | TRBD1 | CASSPKTGEGYTF | TGTGCCAGCTCACCCAAGACAGGGGAAGGCTACACCTTC
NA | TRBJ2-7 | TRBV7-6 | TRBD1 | CASSENLQGANNEQYF | TGTGCCAGCAGTGAGAATTTGCAGGGGGCGAATAACGAGCAGTACTTC
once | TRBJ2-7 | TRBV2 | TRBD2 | CASTGLAGGEQYF | TGTGCCAGCACGGGACTAGCGGGAGGCGAGCAGTACTTC
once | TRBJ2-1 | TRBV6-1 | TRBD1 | CASSPRQGKGNEQFF | TGTGCCAGCAGCCCCCGACAGGGAAAAGGCAATGAGCAGTTCTTC
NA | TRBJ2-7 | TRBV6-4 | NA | CASSDSIGAPFRDEQYF | TGTGCCAGCAGTGACTCGATTGGGGCCCCTTTCAGGGACGAGCAGTACTTC
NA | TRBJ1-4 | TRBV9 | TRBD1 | CASSVGDRGWGEKLFF | TGTGCCAGCAGCGTCGGGGACAGGGGTTGGGGTGAAAAACTGTTTTTT